Below are 19 T cell receptor beta chains sequenced from a single sample in a study of read filtering for tumor transcriptome and immune sequencing. The library was built from around 0.4 ug RNA with molecular barcoded adaptors for alpha/delta and beta/gamma chains. One entry per CDR3 protein results from TCRdb running MiXCR on the reads. The sample has 90,000 to 95,000 distinct CDR3 sequences; around a fifth are singletons. Source material: a population of CD138-negative cells sorted from bone marrow. The receptors here all came from a donor at least 40 years old with multiple myeloma.

A word on this clonotype: At one of its ends the junction is not consistent with the germline gene, which may arise from a read error. The V and J genes are TRBV7-9 and TRBJ1-2; D ambiguous. Germline V gene sequence: CDR1 SEHNR, CDR2 FQNEAQ (reference sequence). The CDR3 is 13 residues long. The CDR3 protein is CASRIGSTYGHTF. Written as DNA, the CDR3 is TGTGCCAGCAGGATCGGGTCCACCTATGGCCACACCTTC.

This chain uses TRBV13 with TRBJ1-2; D is perhaps TRBD1 (5 bases). This CDR3 region has 14 residues. Deletions cut 5 bases from V and 8 bases from J, with 18 bases between. The germline V gene encodes CDR1 PRHDT and CDR2 FYEKMQ (reference sequence). CDR3 nucleotides: TGTGCCAGCAGCCTAAGGGACGGGGAGGACGGCTACACCTTC. This translates into CASSLRDGEDGYTF.

This clonotype was detected a few times. V gene TRBV14 combines with J gene TRBJ2-7; unclear D gene. Trimming removed 0 bases at V and 0 bases at J, with 18 bases between. Germline V lookup: CDR1 SGHDN, CDR2 FVKESK. The CDR3 extends over 18 amino acids. The CDR3 nucleotides are TGTGCCAGCAGCCAAGATGGCCCTATTGGGCGTTACTCCTACGAGCAGTACTTC. Translating gives CASSQDGPIGRYSYEQYF. Full variable domain (rest looked up from reference TRBV14 and TRBJ2-7): EAGVTQFPSHSVIEKGQTVTLRCDPISGHDNLYWYRRVMGKEIKFLLHFVKESKQDESGMPNNRFLAERTGGTYSTLKVQPAELEDSGVYFCASSQDGPIGRYSYEQYFGPGTRLTVT.

This clonotype was seen ten or more times. The V gene is TRBV27, the J gene TRBJ2-1; tentative D call: TRBD1 (6 bases). This CDR3 contains 15 residues. V lost 6 bases and J 1 base, leaving 13 bases between the germline ends. CDR1 and CDR2 (germline): MNHEY, SMNVEV (reference sequence). The CDR3 sequence: CASSRTVGSYNEQFF. CDR3 sequence (DNA): TGTGCCAGCAGCAGGACAGTTGGGTCCTACAATGAGCAGTTCTTC.

This clonotype was observed many times. The chain carries TRBV11-2 and TRBJ2-1, with 7 bases matching TRBD2. This CDR3 is 17 amino acids long. The ends lost 3 bases at V and 0 bases at J; junction bases unmatched: 8. Germline CDR1 and CDR2: SGHAT and FQNNGV. The CDR3, as DNA: TGTGCCAGCAGCTTTCCAAGGACTAGGGTCTCCTACAATGAGCAGTTCTTC. Amino acid sequence: CASSFPRTRVSYNEQFF.

This clonotype was counted many times. The gene calls are TRBV6-2 or TRBV6-3 and TRBJ1-4, with D possibly matching TRBD1 (6 bases). V shed 5 bases and J shed 7 bases, with 17 bases lying between them. Germline V gene lookup returns CDR1 MNHEY and CDR2 SVGEGT. CDR3 size: 15 residues. CDR3 amino acids: CASSSAPGEGEKLFF. For the CDR3, the DNA is TGTGCCAGCAGTAGTGCTCCAGGGGAAGGTGAAAAACTGTTTTTT.

This clonotype was seen ten or more times. This chain links TRBV28 with TRBJ2-5; 8 bases are a match to TRBD2. This CDR3 contains 16 residues. Germline V gene lookup returns CDR1 MDHEN and CDR2 SYDVKM. V trimming: 2 bases; J trimming: 9 bases; junction bases outside the gene matches: 14. Here the CDR3 reads CASSLSVTSDLGAQYF. The DNA of the CDR3 is TGTGCCAGCAGTTTAAGCGTGACTAGCGACTTGGGGGCCCAGTACTTC.

This clonotype was counted at least ten times. The genes are TRBV5-1 and TRBJ2-2; 12 nucleotides align to TRBD1. The CDR3 consists of 18 residues. J gave up 4 bases and V 6 bases, and 13 bases lay outside the gene matches. Germline CDR1 is SGHRS and CDR2 is YFSETQ. The CDR3 is CASKDRDRGRRATGELFF. CDR3 DNA: TGCGCCAGCAAGGACCGGGACAGGGGGCGCAGGGCCACCGGGGAGCTGTTTTTT.

This clonotype was observed a handful of times. Since the CDR3 does not end with the conserved phenylalanine or tryptophan, this likely comes from a read error. The gene calls are TRBV7-3 and TRBJ1-1; possible D gene TRBD1, 6 bases. The CDR3 runs to 13 residues. Trimming took off 4 bases at V and 6 bases at J, with 12 bases between the two ends. CDR1 and CDR2 from the germline V gene are SGHTA and FQGTGA. CDR3 in amino acids: CASSSRTEAEAFS. The DNA for the CDR3 is TGTGCCAGCAGCTCCCGGACAGAAGCTGAAGCTTTCTCT.

J is TRBJ2-2 and V is TRBV19; 9 nucleotides align to TRBD1. This CDR3 has 14 residues. Trimming took 6 bases from V and 4 from J; bases not matched to a gene: 3. Germline CDR1 and CDR2: LNHDA and SQIVND (reference sequence). Here the CDR3 reads CASRTGGFTGELFF. The DNA of the CDR3 is TGTGCCAGTAGAACAGGGGGCTTCACCGGGGAGCTGTTTTTT. Drawing the rest from reference TRBV19 and TRBJ2-2, the complete variable domain is DGGITQSPKYLFRKEGQNVTLSCEQNLNHDAMYWYRQDPGQGLRLIYYSQIVNDFQKGDIAEGYSVSREKKESFPLTVTSAQKNPTAFYLCASRTGGFTGELFFGEGSRLTVL.

This clonotype was observed many times. V and J are TRBV11-2 and TRBJ2-1; no clear D gene. The CDR3 loop spans 11 amino acids. Per germline, CDR1 SGHAT and CDR2 FQNNGV. Trimming stripped 6 bases from V and 5 bases from J, with 5 bases between. The CDR3 nucleotides are TGTGCCAGCAGGGGGAACAATGAGCAGTTCTTC. Its protein is CASRGNNEQFF.

The V gene is TRBV12-3 or TRBV12-4, the J gene TRBJ2-2, with D perhaps given as TRBD1 or TRBD2 (5 bases each). The length of the CDR3 is 15 residues. Trimming removed 3 bases from V and 4 bases from J, with 12 bases in between. The DNA for the CDR3 is TGTGCCAGCAGTTTCGGGGCCGTCTTCACCGGGGAGCTGTTTTTT. Translating gives CASSFGAVFTGELFF.

This clonotype was picked up many times. The V gene is TRBV5-6, the J gene TRBJ1-1; D is ambiguous. CDR3 length equals 13 residues. Trimming shortened V by 2 bases and J by 4 bases, and 9 bases separated the two germline ends. The germline V gene encodes CDR1 SGHDT and CDR2 YYEEEE. For the CDR3, the DNA is TGTGCCAGCAGCTTTGGGTTTGGCACTGAAGCTTTCTTT. Encoded protein: CASSFGFGTEAFF.

This rearrangement joins TRBV7-3 to TRBJ2-3; 8 bases align to TRBD2. Germline V lookup: CDR1 SGHTA, CDR2 FQGTGA. CDR3 length: 14 amino acids. Trimming at V came to 5 bases and at J to 4 bases, leaving 5 bases not matched to a gene. The CDR3 nucleotides read TGTGCCAGCAGCCCAGGACTAGCCGCAGATACGCAGTATTTT. It is translated as CASSPGLAADTQYF.

This clonotype was recorded many times. The V call is TRBV4-1, the J call TRBJ1-2, with D uncertain. V lost 1 base and J 0 bases, leaving 12 bases between the germline ends. Germline V gene sequence: CDR1 MGHRA, CDR2 YSYEKL. The CDR3 has 16 amino acids. CDR3 DNA sequence: TGCGCCAGCAGCCAAGGGTACAGCATGACTAACTATGGCTACACCTTC. Amino acids: CASSQGYSMTNYGYTF.

This rearrangement joins TRBV6-5 to TRBJ1-2; no reliable D call. Germline V gives CDR1 MNHEY, CDR2 SVGAGI. Trimming cost V 5 bases and J 4 bases, with 14 bases left between them. CDR3 length: 14 amino acids. CDR3 region: CASSQDSLPYGYTF. The CDR3 DNA reads TGTGCCAGCAGTCAAGACTCGTTACCCTATGGCTACACCTTC.

There are many counts of this clonotype. The V call is TRBV12-3 or TRBV12-4, the J call TRBJ2-2; possible D gene TRBD1, 6 bases. The V end lost 2 bases, the J end lost 7 bases, and 11 bases lay between the germline ends. This CDR3 contains 14 residues. CDR3 amino acids: CASSLQGFSGELFF. Here the CDR3 DNA reads TGTGCCAGCAGTTTACAGGGGTTTAGCGGGGAGCTGTTTTTT.

Details on this clonotype: Since a much larger clone is just one base distant, this may be a read error. The CDR3 does not close with the conserved phenylalanine or tryptophan, likely indicating a read error. The genes are TRBV20-1 and TRBJ1-1; perhaps TRBD1 as D (6 bases). Germline V CDR1 and CDR2: DFQATT, SNEGSKA (reference sequence). The germline V and J ends were trimmed by 8 bases and 4 bases, with 11 bases remaining between them. CDR3 length: 11 residues. CDR3 loop: CSPCRGTEAFC. DNA for the CDR3: TGCAGTCCTTGCAGGGGCACTGAAGCTTTCTGT.

Comment on this clonotype: This could be a read error, since a much larger clone is one nucleotide away. The chain carries TRBV5-1 and TRBJ1-6; 7 nucleotides agree with TRBD1. This CDR3 is built from 15 residues. Germline CDR1 reads SGHRS; CDR2 reads YFSETQ. The CDR3 region has the DNA TGCGCCGGCAGCCAACAGGGGAATAATAATTCACCCCTCCACTTT. Translation gives CAGSQQGNNNSPLHF.